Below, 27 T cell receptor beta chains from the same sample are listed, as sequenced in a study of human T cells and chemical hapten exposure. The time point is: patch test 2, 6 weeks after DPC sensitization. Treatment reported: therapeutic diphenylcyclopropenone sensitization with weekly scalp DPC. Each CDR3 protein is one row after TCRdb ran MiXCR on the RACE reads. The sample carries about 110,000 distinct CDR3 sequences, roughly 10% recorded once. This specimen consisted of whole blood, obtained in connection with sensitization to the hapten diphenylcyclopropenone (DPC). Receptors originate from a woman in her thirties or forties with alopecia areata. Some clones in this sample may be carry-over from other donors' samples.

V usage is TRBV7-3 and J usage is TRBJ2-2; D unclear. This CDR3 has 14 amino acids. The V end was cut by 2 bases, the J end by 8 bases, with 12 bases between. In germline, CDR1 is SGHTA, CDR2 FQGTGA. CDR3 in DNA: TGTGCCAGCAGCTTAGGTAGAGTCGCAGGGGAGCTGTTTTTT. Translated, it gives CASSLGRVAGELFF.

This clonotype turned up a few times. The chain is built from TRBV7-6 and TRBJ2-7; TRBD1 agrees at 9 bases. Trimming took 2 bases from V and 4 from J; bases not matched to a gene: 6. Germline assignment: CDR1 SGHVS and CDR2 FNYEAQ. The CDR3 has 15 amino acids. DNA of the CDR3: TGTGCCAGCAGCTTATATGTGACAGGGGGATACGAGCAGTACTTC. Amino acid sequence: CASSLYVTGGYEQYF.

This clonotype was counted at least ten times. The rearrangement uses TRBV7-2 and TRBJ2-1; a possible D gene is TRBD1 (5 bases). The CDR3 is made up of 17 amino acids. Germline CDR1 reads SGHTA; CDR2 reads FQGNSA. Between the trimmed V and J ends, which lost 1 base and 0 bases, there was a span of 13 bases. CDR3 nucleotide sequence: TGTGCCAGCAGCTTAGGTCCGCCCGACAGCTCCTACAATGAGCAGTTCTTC. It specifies CASSLGPPDSSYNEQFF.

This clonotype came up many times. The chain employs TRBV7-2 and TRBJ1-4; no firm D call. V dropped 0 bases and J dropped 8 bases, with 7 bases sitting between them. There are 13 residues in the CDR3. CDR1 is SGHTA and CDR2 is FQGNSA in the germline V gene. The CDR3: CASSLAFREKLFF. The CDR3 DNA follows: TGTGCCAGCAGCTTAGCCTTCAGGGAAAAACTGTTTTTT.

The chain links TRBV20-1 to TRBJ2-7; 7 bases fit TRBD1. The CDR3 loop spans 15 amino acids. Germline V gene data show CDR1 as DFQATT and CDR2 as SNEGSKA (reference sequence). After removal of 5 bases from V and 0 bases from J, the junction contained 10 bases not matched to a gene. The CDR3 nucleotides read TGCAGTGCTGACATCCAGGGACAGAACTCCTACGAGCAGTACTTC. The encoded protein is CSADIQGQNSYEQYF.

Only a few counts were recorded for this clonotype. This chain's CDR3 is CASSSRTSGGFGSLVPNEQFF. In nucleotides, the CDR3 is TGTGCCAGCAGCTCCCGGACTAGCGGGGGGTTCGGGAGCCTCGTGCCCAATGAGCAGTTCTTC. The J gene is TRBJ2-1, the V gene TRBV11-3; 14 bases are shared with TRBD2. The CDR3 is 21 amino acids. Germline CDR1 SGHNT, CDR2 YENEEA. The V segment lost 4 bases and the J segment 6 bases; nucleotides outside the gene matches: 20.

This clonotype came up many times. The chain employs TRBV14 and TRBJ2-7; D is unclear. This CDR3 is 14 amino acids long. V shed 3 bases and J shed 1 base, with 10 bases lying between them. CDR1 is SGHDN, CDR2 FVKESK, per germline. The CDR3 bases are TGTGCCAGCAGCCATCGAGCCAGGTCCTACGAGCAGTACTTC. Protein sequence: CASSHRARSYEQYF.

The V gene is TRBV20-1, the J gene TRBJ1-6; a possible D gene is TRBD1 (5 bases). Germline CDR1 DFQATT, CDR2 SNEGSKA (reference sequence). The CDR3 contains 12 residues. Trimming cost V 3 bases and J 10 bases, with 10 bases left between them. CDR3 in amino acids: CSARQGLSPLHF. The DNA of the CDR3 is TGCAGTGCTAGGCAGGGATTATCACCCCTCCACTTT.

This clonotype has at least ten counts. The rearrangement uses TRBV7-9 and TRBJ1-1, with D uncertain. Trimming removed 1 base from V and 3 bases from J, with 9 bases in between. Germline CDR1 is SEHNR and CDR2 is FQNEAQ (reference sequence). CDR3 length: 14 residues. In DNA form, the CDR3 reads TGTGCCAGCAGCTTAGGGGGTCTGGACACTGAAGCTTTCTTT. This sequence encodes CASSLGGLDTEAFF. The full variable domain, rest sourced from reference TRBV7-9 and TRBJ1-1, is DTGVSQNPRHKITKRGQNVTFRCDPISEHNRLYWYRQTLGQGPEFLTYFQNEAQLEKSRLLSDRFSAERPKGSFSTLEIQRTEQGDSAMYLCASSLGGLDTEAFFGQGTRLTVV.

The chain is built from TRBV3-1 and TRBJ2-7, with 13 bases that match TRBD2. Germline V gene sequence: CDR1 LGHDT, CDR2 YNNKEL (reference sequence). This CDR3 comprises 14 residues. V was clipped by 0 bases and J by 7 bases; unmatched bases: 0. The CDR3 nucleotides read TGTGCCAGCAGCCAAGAGGGACTAGCGGGGGAGCAGTACTTC. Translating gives CASSQEGLAGEQYF.

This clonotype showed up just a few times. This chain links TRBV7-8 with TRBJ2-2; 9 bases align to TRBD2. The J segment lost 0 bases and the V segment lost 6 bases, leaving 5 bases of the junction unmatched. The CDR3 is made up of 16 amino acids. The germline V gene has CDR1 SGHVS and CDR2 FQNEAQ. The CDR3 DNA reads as TGTGCCAGCAGTGCGGGGGGGCCTTCGAACACCGGGGAGCTGTTTTTT. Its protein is CASSAGGPSNTGELFF.

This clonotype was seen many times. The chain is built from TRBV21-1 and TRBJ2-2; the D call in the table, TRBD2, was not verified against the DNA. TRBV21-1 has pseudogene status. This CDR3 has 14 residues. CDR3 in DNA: TGTGCCAGCAGCACGGGAGGGGGCTCCGGGGAGCTGTTTTTT. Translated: CASSTGGGSGELFF.

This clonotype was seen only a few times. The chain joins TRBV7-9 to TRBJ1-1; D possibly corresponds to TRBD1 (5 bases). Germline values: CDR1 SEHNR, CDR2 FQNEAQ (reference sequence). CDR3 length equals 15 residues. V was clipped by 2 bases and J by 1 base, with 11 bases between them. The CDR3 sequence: CASSLRGPTNTEAFF. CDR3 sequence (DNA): TGTGCCAGCAGCTTACGGGGACCCACGAACACTGAAGCTTTCTTT.

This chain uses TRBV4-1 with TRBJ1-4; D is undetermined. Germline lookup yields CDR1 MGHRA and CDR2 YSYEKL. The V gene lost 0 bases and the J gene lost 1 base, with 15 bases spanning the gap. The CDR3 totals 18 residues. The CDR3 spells CASSQEKEGLRTNEKLFF. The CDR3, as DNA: TGCGCCAGCAGCCAAGAGAAAGAAGGGCTAAGAACTAATGAAAAACTGTTTTTT.

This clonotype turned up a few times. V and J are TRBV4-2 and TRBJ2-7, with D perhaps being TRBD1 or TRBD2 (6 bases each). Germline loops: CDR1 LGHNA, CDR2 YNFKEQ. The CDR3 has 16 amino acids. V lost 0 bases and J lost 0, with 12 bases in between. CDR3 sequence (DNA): TGTGCCAGCAGCCAAGAAAGGGGGGACAACTCCTACGAGCAGTACTTC. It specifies CASSQERGDNSYEQYF.

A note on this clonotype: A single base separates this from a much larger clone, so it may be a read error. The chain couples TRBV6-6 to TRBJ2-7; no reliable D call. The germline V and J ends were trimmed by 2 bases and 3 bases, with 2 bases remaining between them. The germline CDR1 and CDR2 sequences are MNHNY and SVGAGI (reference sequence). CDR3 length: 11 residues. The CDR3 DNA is TGTGCCAGCAGTTACAACTACGAGCAGTACTTC. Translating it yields CASSYNYEQYF.

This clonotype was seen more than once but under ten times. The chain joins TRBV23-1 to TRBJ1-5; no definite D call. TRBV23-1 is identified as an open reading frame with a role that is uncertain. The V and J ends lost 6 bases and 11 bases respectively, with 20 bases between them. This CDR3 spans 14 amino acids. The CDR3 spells CASRGGLQLPTQHF. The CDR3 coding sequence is TGCGCCAGCAGAGGAGGACTCCAGCTCCCGACCCAGCATTTT.

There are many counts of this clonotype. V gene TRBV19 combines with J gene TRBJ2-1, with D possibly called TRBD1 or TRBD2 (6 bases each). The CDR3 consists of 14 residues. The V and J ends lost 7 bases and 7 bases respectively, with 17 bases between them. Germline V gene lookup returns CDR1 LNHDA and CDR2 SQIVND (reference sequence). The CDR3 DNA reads TGTGCCAGTAACGCCGGGGGCGCAGGGAATGAGCAGTTCTTC. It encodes CASNAGGAGNEQFF.

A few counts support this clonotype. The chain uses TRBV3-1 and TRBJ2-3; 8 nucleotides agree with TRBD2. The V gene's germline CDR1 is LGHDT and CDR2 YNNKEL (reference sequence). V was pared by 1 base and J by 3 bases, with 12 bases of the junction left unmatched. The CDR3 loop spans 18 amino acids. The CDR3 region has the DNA TGTGCCAGCAGCCAAGGCAGGGATAGCGGGGTGGCGACAGATACGCAGTATTTT. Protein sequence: CASSQGRDSGVATDTQYF.

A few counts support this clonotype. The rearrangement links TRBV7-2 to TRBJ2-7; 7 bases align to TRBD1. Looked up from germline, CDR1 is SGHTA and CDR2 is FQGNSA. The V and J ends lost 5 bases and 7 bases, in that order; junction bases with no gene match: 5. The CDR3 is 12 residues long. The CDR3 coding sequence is TGTGCCAGCAGCCGACAGGGTTGGGAGCAGTACTTC. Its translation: CASSRQGWEQYF.

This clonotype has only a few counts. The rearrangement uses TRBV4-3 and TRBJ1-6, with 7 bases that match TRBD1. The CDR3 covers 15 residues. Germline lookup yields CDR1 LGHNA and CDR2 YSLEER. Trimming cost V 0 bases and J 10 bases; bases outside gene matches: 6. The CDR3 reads CASSQDQQGNSPLHF. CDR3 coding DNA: TGCGCCAGCAGCCAAGATCAACAGGGGAACTCACCCCTCCACTTT.

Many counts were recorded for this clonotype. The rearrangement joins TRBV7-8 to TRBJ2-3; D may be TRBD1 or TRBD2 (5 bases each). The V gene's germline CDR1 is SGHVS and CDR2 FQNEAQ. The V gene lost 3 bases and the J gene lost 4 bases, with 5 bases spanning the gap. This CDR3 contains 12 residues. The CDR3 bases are TGTGCCAGCAGCTTGGGGGCAGATACGCAGTATTTT. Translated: CASSLGADTQYF.

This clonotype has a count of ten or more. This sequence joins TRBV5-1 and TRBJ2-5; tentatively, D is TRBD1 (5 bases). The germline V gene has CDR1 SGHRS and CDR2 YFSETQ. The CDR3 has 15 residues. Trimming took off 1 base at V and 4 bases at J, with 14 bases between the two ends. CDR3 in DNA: TGCGCCAGCAGCTTGTGGGGCGCATCAGGAGAGACCCAGTACTTC. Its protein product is CASSLWGASGETQYF. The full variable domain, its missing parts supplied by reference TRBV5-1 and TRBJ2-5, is KAGVTQTPRYLIKTRGQQVTLSCSPISGHRSVSWYQQTPGQGLQFLFEYFSETQRNKGNFPGRFSGRQFSNSRSEMNVSTLELGDSALYLCASSLWGASGETQYFGPGTRLLVL.

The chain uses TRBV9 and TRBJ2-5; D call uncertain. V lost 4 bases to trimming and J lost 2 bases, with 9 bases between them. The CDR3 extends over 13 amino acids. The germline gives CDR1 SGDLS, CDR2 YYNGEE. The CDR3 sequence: CASSRTSQETQYF. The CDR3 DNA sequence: TGTGCCAGCAGCCGAACCTCTCAAGAGACCCAGTACTTC.

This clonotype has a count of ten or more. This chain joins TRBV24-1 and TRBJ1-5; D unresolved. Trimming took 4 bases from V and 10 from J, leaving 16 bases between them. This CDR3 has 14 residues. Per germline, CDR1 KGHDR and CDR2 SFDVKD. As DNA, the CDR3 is TGTGCCACCAGTGAGAAGGACGGGATCAGACCCCAGCATTTT. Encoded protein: CATSEKDGIRPQHF.

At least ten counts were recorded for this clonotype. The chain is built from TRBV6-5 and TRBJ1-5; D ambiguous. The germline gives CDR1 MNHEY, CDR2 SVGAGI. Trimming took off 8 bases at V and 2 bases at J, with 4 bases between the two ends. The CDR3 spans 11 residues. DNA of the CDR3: TGTGCCAGCGGGGGCAATCAGCCCCAGCATTTT. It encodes CASGGNQPQHF.

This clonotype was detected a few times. The CDR3 nucleotides read TGTGCCAGCAGTTATGTGACTAGCGGGGGGGCAGAGACCCAGTACTTC. This encodes CASSYVTSGGAETQYF. The V call is TRBV6-2 or TRBV6-3, the J call TRBJ2-5; 14 bases map to TRBD2. Trimming took 3 bases from V and 4 from J; bases not matched to a gene: 4. The CDR3 totals 16 residues. The germline CDR1 and CDR2 sequences are MNHEY and SVGEGT.